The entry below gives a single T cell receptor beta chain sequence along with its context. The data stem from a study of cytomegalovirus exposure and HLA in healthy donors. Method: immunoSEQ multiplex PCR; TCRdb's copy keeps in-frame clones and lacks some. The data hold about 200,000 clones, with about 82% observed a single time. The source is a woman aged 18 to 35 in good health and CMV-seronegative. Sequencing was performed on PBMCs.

The CDR3 DNA is TGTGCCAGCAGCTTAGAGACAGGGGCAGGCTTATTTTTAAAACTGTTTTTT. It specifies CASSLETGAGLFLKLFF. The V call is TRBV7-8, the J call TRBJ1-4; TRBD1 agrees at 8 bases. J gave up 10 bases and V 1 base, and 14 bases lay outside the gene matches. In germline, CDR1 is SGHVS, CDR2 FQNEAQ. CDR3 length: 17 amino acids. Complete variable domain (other parts from reference TRBV7-8 and TRBJ1-4): GAGVSQSPRYKVAKRGQDVALRCDPISGHVSLFWYQQALGQGPEFLTYFQNEAQLDKSGLPSDRFFAERPEGSVSTLKIQRTQQEDSAVYLCASSLETGAGLFLKLFFGSGTQLSVL.